Shown below are 23 T cell receptor beta chains from a single sample sequenced in a study of tumor-infiltrating lymphocytes in oesophageal squamous cell carcinoma. Via MiXCR, TCRdb re-called the PCR reads, giving one row per CDR3 protein. In the table there are roughly 23,000 distinct CDR3 sequences, about a third of which are singletons. The specimen sequenced was esophageal tumor tissue. These receptors were taken from a female donor with esophageal squamous cell carcinoma.

Within the sample, this clonotype is medium-sized. With a much larger clone just one base away, this may be a read error. The chain has TRBV7-9 and TRBJ2-7; 10 bases are a match to TRBD1. The CDR3 covers 14 residues. CDR1 and CDR2 (germline): SEHNR, FQNEAQ (reference sequence). V was pared by 5 bases and J by 7 bases, with 8 bases of the junction left unmatched. In nucleotides, the CDR3 is TGTGCCAGCAGCACGGGACAGGGGTACAATGAGCAGTACTTC. It translates to CASSTGQGYNEQYF.

Concerning this clonotype itself: A read error may be the cause here, since a much bigger clone is one base away. The V and J genes are TRBV19 and TRBJ2-4; 7 positions agree with TRBD2. Germline-derived CDR1 and CDR2 are LNHDA and SQIVND (reference sequence). CDR3 size: 16 residues. Germline trimming cut 4 bases from V and 13 bases from J; bases unmatched to any gene: 19. The CDR3 coding sequence is TGTGCCAGTAGTAGAGGGGATTTGCGGGAGAGGAATGAGCAGTACTTC. It translates to CASSRGDLRERNEQYF.

This clonotype appeared many times. The chain carries TRBV6-6 and TRBJ2-7; no clear D gene. The CDR3 is 14 amino acids. Germline CDR1 and CDR2: MNHNY and SVGAGI (reference sequence). V dropped 2 bases and J dropped 2 bases, with 10 bases sitting between them. CDR3 nucleotides: TGTGCCAGCAGTTACGCCAGTTTCCCCTACGAGCAGTACTTC. The encoded protein is CASSYASFPYEQYF.

This chain joins TRBV28 and TRBJ2-6; a possible D gene is TRBD1 (6 bases). There are 19 residues in the CDR3. Germline CDR1 reads MDHEN; CDR2 reads SYDVKM. The V gene lost 1 base and the J gene lost 3 bases, with 19 bases spanning the gap. The CDR3 bases are TGTGCCAGCAGTTTATTAGGCAGGGGAGCTTCTGTTGGGGCCAACGTCCTGACTTTC. This sequence encodes CASSLLGRGASVGANVLTF.

The rearrangement joins TRBV11-2 to TRBJ2-6; D is uncertain. V was shortened by 1 base and J by 2 bases, with 9 bases between the two germline ends. Germline V lookup: CDR1 SGHAT, CDR2 FQNNGV. The CDR3 loop spans 16 amino acids. CDR3 protein: CASSLAVVTGANVLTF. DNA for the CDR3: TGTGCCAGCAGCTTAGCAGTGGTAACTGGGGCCAACGTCCTGACTTTC.

This sequence joins TRBV4-2 and TRBJ2-6; D is possibly TRBD2 (6 bases). This CDR3 spans 13 amino acids. V was cut by 8 bases and J by 19 bases, with 24 bases left in between. Germline V gene sequence: CDR1 LGHNA, CDR2 YNFKEQ. The CDR3 DNA sequence: TGTGCCAGCCTAATACCGGGACTGCCGACCGAAACTTTC. It specifies CASLIPGLPTETF.

The chain recombines TRBV5-4 with TRBJ2-1; possible D gene TRBD1, 5 bases. TRBJ2-7 explains the end of the DNA better; the J call may be wrong. The CDR3 consists of 13 residues. The V gene's germline CDR1 is SGHNT and CDR2 YYREEE (reference sequence). CDR3 protein: CASSFQGTHEQYF. The CDR3 coding sequence is TGTGCCAGCAGCTTTCAGGGTACTCATGAGCAGTACTTC.

This clonotype is categorized as medium-sized. The chain employs TRBV7-2 and TRBJ1-5; TRBD1 matches 7 bases. This CDR3 contains 14 residues. Trimming removed 5 bases from V and 7 bases from J; junction bases left unmatched: 8. Germline-derived CDR1 and CDR2 are SGHTA and FQGNSA. The CDR3 spells CASSDRQGRQPQHF. The CDR3 DNA reads as TGTGCCAGCAGCGATCGACAGGGTCGCCAGCCCCAGCATTTT.

This clonotype was seen a handful of times. This sequence joins TRBV5-6 and TRBJ1-5, with D tentatively TRBD1 (5 bases). The germline V gene encodes CDR1 SGHDT and CDR2 YYEEEE. The V end was cut by 2 bases, the J end by 4 bases, with 13 bases between. The CDR3 runs 15 residues. The CDR3 DNA is TGTGCCAGCAGCTTTGGAGCTCGGACAAATCAGCCCCAGCATTTT. It yields the protein CASSFGARTNQPQHF.

This clonotype was seen only a few times. The rearrangement joins TRBV18 to TRBJ2-5; 8 nucleotides match TRBD2. Germline loops: CDR1 KGHSH, CDR2 LQKENI. V gave up 0 bases and J gave up 11 bases; unmatched junction bases: 11. CDR3 length equals 15 residues. The CDR3 sequence is CASSPPGLAPREQYF. The CDR3 coding sequence is TGTGCCAGCTCACCACCAGGACTAGCACCCCGGGAGCAGTACTTC.

This clonotype was observed at least ten times. The chain has TRBV5-4 and TRBJ1-1; the D is unclear. The CDR3 extends over 13 amino acids. V shed 0 bases and J shed 7 bases, with 10 bases lying between them. Germline V lookup: CDR1 SGHNT, CDR2 YYREEE (reference sequence). The chain's CDR3 is CASSLVSKGEAFF. The CDR3 nucleotides are TGTGCCAGCAGCTTGGTGAGCAAGGGTGAAGCTTTCTTT.

As for this clonotype: A read error may be the cause here, since a much bigger clone is one base away. This chain joins TRBV18 and TRBJ2-1, with D perhaps TRBD1 (5 bases). Judging by the DNA end, TRBJ2-7 fits better; the J call may be wrong. Germline-derived CDR1 and CDR2 are KGHSH and LQKENI. The CDR3 has 16 residues. The CDR3 loop is CASSPTRANTGNEQYF. Here the CDR3 DNA reads TGTGCCAGCTCACCGACCAGGGCCAATACTGGCAATGAGCAGTACTTC.

J is TRBJ2-1 and V is TRBV5-1; D uncertain. CDR3 length: 15 amino acids. Germline loops: CDR1 SGHRS, CDR2 YFSETQ. The V end was cut by 2 bases, the J end by 12 bases, with 21 bases between. The CDR3 loop is CASSFNSPDLSGQFF. Here the CDR3 DNA reads TGCGCCAGCAGCTTTAACTCCCCTGATCTTAGTGGGCAGTTCTTC.

The table lists this clonotype with many counts. CDR3 region: CASSLDSYGVGYTF. CDR3 in DNA: TGCGCCAGCAGCTTGGACAGTTACGGGGTAGGCTACACCTTC. The chain recombines TRBV5-1 with TRBJ1-2; unclear D gene. V lost 0 bases to trimming and J lost 8 bases, with 14 bases between them. Germline V CDR1 and CDR2: SGHRS, YFSETQ. The CDR3 is 14 residues long.

Many counts were recorded for this clonotype. The chain carries TRBV6-1 and TRBJ1-6; weak D call: TRBD1 (5 bases). Trimming cost V 6 bases and J 5 bases, with 14 bases left between them. The CDR3 extends over 15 amino acids. The germline gives CDR1 MNHNS, CDR2 SASEGT. CDR3: CASSYRDADNSPLHF. The CDR3 DNA follows: TGTGCCAGCAGCTACCGGGACGCGGATAATTCACCCCTCCACTTT.

This clonotype turned up a few times. This sequence joins TRBV7-8 and TRBJ2-6, with D maybe TRBD2 (5 bases). The DNA end is a closer match to TRBJ2-5, so the J assignment may be wrong. Looked up from germline, CDR1 is SGHVS and CDR2 is FQNEAQ. This CDR3 is 13 amino acids long. The CDR3 region has the DNA TGTGCCAGCAGCTTAACCCGGGGAGCGTCCCAGTACTTC. Residues: CASSLTRGASQYF.

The chain couples TRBV28 to TRBJ2-1, with 8 bases lining up with TRBD2. The DNA end is a closer match to TRBJ2-7, so the J assignment may be wrong. This CDR3 contains 14 residues. Germline V gene data show CDR1 as MDHEN and CDR2 as SYDVKM. As DNA, the CDR3 is TGTGCCAGCAGTGGGTTAGCGGGGTACAATGAGCAGTACTTC. Its protein is CASSGLAGYNEQYF.

This clonotype has ten or more counts. Compared with germline, one end of the junction differs, possibly owing to a read error. V usage is TRBV24-1 and J usage is TRBJ2-5, with D possibly matching TRBD2 (5 bases). The closer fit of TRBJ2-1 to the DNA end suggests the J call may be wrong. The germline V gene has CDR1 KGHDR and CDR2 SFDVKD. The CDR3 runs to 15 residues. CDR3 sequence (DNA): TGTGCCACCAGTGAAGAGGGTGAAGGTGACAACGAGCAGTTCTTC. Amino acid sequence: CATSEEGEGDNEQFF.

This clonotype showed up many times. The V call is TRBV11-2, the J call TRBJ1-6, with TRBD1 identical over 9 bases. V dropped 6 bases and J dropped 8; count of bases not matched to a gene: 11. The CDR3 sequence is 16 residues long. Germline V lookup: CDR1 SGHAT, CDR2 FQNNGV. The CDR3 loop reads CASRFEGQGKYSPLHF. CDR3 in DNA: TGTGCCAGCAGGTTTGAAGGACAGGGGAAATATTCACCCCTCCACTTT.

This clonotype was found many times. This rearrangement joins TRBV6-1 to TRBJ1-2, with D perhaps TRBD1 (5 bases). Germline loops: CDR1 MNHNS, CDR2 SASEGT. The V end lost 5 bases, the J end lost 0 bases, and 7 bases lay between the germline ends. This CDR3 region has 13 residues. CDR3 DNA sequence: TGTGCCAGCAGTACAGGTTCTAACTATGGCTACACCTTC. Its protein product is CASSTGSNYGYTF.

By share, this clonotype ranks as medium-sized. The chain uses TRBV7-8 and TRBJ2-7, with TRBD2 matching 9 bases. The CDR3 has 17 residues. Trimming cost V 2 bases and J 5 bases; bases outside gene matches: 13. Germline V gene sequence: CDR1 SGHVS, CDR2 FQNEAQ. For the CDR3, the DNA is TGTGCCAGCAGCTTAAGACCAGCGGGAGGCGGTAGAAACGAGCAGTACTTC. Protein: CASSLRPAGGGRNEQYF.

This clonotype was recorded many times. The rearrangement links TRBV7-3 to TRBJ2-1; 8 positions agree with TRBD2. The CDR3 contains 16 residues. V lost 2 bases, J lost 2 bases, and 5 bases stayed unmatched. CDR1 SGHTA and CDR2 FQGTGA come from the germline V gene. CDR3 DNA: TGTGCCAGCAGCTTATTCCCGGGACTAGCCTACAATGAGCAGTTCTTC. Amino acid sequence: CASSLFPGLAYNEQFF.

This clonotype was seen more than once but under ten times. The genes are TRBV2 and TRBJ1-2, with no clear D. The CDR3 consists of 13 residues. Trimming left V 1 base short and J 2 bases short, with 5 bases between. Looked up from germline, CDR1 is SNHLY and CDR2 is FYNNEI. The CDR3 coding sequence is TGTGCCAGCAGTGAAGACAGAAACTATGGCTACACCTTC. As protein: CASSEDRNYGYTF.